The 12 T cell receptor beta chains presented below share a single source sample, sequenced in a study of T cells after yellow fever vaccination. TCRdb recomputed calls from the 5' RACE reads with MiXCR, one row per CDR3 protein. This table has approximately 300,000 distinct CDR3 sequences, 13% appearing once. The sequencing here drew on CD4+ T cells sorted from PBMCs, taken 45 days after the yellow fever booster vaccination. These receptors all stem from a man aged 30-40 years who received the YFV17D yellow fever vaccine.

There are many counts of this clonotype. This CDR3 is CASSSVGEQFF. DNA of the CDR3: TGTGCCAGCAGTTCCGTGGGTGAGCAGTTCTTC. The chain carries TRBV27 and TRBJ2-1; D is uncertain. V was clipped by 4 bases and J by 9 bases, with 7 bases between them. CDR1 and CDR2 from the germline V gene are MNHEY and SMNVEV (reference sequence). There are 11 residues in the CDR3.

This clonotype appeared a few times. This chain connects TRBV6-2 or TRBV6-3 to TRBJ2-5; possibly TRBD1 for D (6 bases). The V and J ends lost 4 bases and 0 bases respectively, with 9 bases between them. The CDR3 length is 14 residues. Germline V gene data show CDR1 as MNHEY and CDR2 as SVGEGT. The CDR3, as DNA: TGTGCCAGCAGTTGGGGGCCCAACCAAGAGACCCAGTACTTC. Amino acids: CASSWGPNQETQYF.

This sequence joins TRBV28 and TRBJ2-1; 10 bases match TRBD1. CDR3 length: 14 residues. The V gene's germline CDR1 is MDHEN and CDR2 SYDVKM. J gave up 4 bases and V 10 bases, and 7 bases lay outside the gene matches. The CDR3 sequence: CATITGQGYNEQFF. CDR3 bases: TGTGCCACCATAACGGGACAGGGGTACAATGAGCAGTTCTTC.

The rearrangement joins TRBV29-1 to TRBJ2-7; TRBD2 matches 13 bases. This CDR3 has 14 residues. Germline trimming cut 7 bases from V and 7 bases from J; bases unmatched to any gene: 10. Germline V gives CDR1 SQVTM, CDR2 ANQGSEA. CDR3 residues: CSGLTSGRGAEQYF. Written as DNA, the CDR3 is TGCAGCGGCCTAACTAGCGGGAGGGGAGCGGAGCAGTACTTC.

This rearrangement joins TRBV7-3 to TRBJ2-1; no firm D call. The CDR3 loop spans 16 amino acids. Trimming shortened V by 2 bases and J by 4 bases, and 15 bases separated the two germline ends. CDR1 is SGHTA and CDR2 is FQGTGA in the germline V gene. The CDR3 DNA sequence: TGTGCCAGCAGCTTACGACTCTCCTACCCATACAATGAGCAGTTCTTC. This codes for CASSLRLSYPYNEQFF.

V gene TRBV25-1 combines with J gene TRBJ2-1; 12 positions match TRBD2. The junction had 2 bases not matched to a gene; V was cut back by 3 bases and J by 5 bases. This CDR3 region has 15 residues. Looked up from germline, CDR1 is MGHDK and CDR2 is SYGVNS. The CDR3 bases are TGTGCCAGCAGTGAGCTAGCGGGAGGGGACAATGAGCAGTTCTTC. Its protein is CASSELAGGDNEQFF.

DNA for the CDR3: TGTGCCAGCAGCCTTCCCCCGAGCAATGAGCAGTTCTTC. Translated, it gives CASSLPPSNEQFF. The chain carries TRBV3-1 and TRBJ2-1, with D uncertain. The CDR3 has 13 amino acids. Per germline, CDR1 LGHDT and CDR2 YNNKEL (reference sequence). Trimming took 4 bases from V and 6 from J, leaving 10 bases between them.

The rearrangement joins TRBV7-9 to TRBJ2-7, with TRBD2 as a possible D gene (6 bases). This CDR3 is built from 12 residues. V shed 8 bases and J shed 8 bases, with 16 bases lying between them. Germline lookup yields CDR1 SEHNR and CDR2 FQNEAQ (reference sequence). The CDR3 DNA reads as TGTGCCAGCGGGGGGACCCAACTTCAGCAGTACTTC. This translates into CASGGTQLQQYF.

This chain connects TRBV11-2 to TRBJ1-5, with 8 nucleotides matching TRBD1. V lost 3 bases to trimming and J lost 7 bases; unmatched junction nucleotides: 8. The CDR3 sequence is 15 residues long. CDR1 is SGHAT, CDR2 FQNNGV, per germline. The CDR3 DNA is TGTGCCAGCAGCTTCCAAACAGGGGGAGGCCAGCCCCAGCATTTT. It is translated as CASSFQTGGGQPQHF.

The genes are TRBV7-8 and TRBJ2-3; D perhaps matches TRBD1 (6 bases). V was cut by 1 base and J by 2 bases, with 10 bases left in between. The CDR3 sequence is 15 residues long. The germline V gene encodes CDR1 SGHVS and CDR2 FQNEAQ. CDR3: CASSLGGQITDTQYF. The CDR3, as DNA: TGTGCCAGCAGCTTAGGCGGACAGATCACAGATACGCAGTATTTT. The whole variable domain, filled in from reference TRBV7-8 and TRBJ2-3, reads GAGVSQSPRYKVAKRGQDVALRCDPISGHVSLFWYQQALGQGPEFLTYFQNEAQLDKSGLPSDRFFAERPEGSVSTLKIQRTQQEDSAVYLCASSLGGQITDTQYFGPGTRLTVL.

This clonotype was detected a few times. This chain links TRBV6-2 or TRBV6-3 with TRBJ2-1; the D is unclear. The length of the CDR3 is 13 residues. CDR1 is MNHEY and CDR2 is SVGEGT in the germline V gene. V was shortened by 5 bases and J by 9 bases, with 14 bases between the two germline ends. DNA of the CDR3: TGTGCCAGCAGTCGTTCCAAAAGACTTGAGCAGTTCTTC. It codes for CASSRSKRLEQFF.

Only a few counts were recorded for this clonotype. V and J are TRBV20-1 and TRBJ2-3, with D possibly being TRBD2 (6 bases). CDR1 is DFQATT, CDR2 SNEGSKA, per germline (reference sequence). Trimming shortened V by 6 bases and J by 2 bases, and 15 bases separated the two germline ends. This CDR3 is 14 amino acids long. The CDR3 loop is CSARRGSATDTQYF. CDR3 DNA: TGCAGTGCGCGGCGGGGTAGCGCCACAGATACGCAGTATTTT.